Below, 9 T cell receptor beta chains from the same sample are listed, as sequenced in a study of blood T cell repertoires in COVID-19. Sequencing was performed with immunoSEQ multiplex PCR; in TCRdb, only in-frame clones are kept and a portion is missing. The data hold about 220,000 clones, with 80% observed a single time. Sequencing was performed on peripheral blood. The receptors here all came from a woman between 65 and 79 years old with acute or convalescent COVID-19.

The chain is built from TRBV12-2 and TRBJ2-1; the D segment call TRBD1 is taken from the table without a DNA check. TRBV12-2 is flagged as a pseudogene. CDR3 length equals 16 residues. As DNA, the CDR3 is TGTGCAAGTCGCTTCTTGGGGACAGTCGCTTACAATGAGCAGTTCTTC. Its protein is CASRFLGTVAYNEQFF.

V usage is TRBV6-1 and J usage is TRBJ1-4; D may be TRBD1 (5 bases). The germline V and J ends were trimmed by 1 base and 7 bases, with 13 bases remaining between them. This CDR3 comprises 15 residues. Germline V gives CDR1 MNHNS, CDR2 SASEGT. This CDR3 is CASSEGGRAGEKLFF. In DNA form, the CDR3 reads TGTGCCAGCAGTGAAGGGGGCAGGGCTGGTGAAAAACTGTTTTTT.

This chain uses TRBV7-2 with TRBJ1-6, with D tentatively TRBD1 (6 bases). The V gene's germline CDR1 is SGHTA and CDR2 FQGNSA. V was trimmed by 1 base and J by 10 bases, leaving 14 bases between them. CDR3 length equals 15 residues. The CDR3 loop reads CASSLGGQGYSPLHF. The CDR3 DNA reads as TGTGCCAGCAGCTTAGGGGGACAAGGGTACTCACCCCTCCACTTT.

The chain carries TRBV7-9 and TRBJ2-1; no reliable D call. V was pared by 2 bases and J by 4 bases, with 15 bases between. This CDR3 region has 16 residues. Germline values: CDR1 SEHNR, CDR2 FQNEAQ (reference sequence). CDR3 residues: CASSLSGRNVYNEQFF. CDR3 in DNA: TGTGCCAGCAGCTTATCCGGCAGGAATGTTTACAATGAGCAGTTCTTC.

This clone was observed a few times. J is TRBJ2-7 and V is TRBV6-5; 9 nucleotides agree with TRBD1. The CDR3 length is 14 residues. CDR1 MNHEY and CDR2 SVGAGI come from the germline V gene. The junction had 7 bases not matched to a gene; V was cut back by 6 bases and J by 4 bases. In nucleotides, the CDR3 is TGTGCCAGCAGGGACAGGGGAAGAGGATACGAGCAGTACGTC. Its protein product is CASRDRGRGYEQYV.

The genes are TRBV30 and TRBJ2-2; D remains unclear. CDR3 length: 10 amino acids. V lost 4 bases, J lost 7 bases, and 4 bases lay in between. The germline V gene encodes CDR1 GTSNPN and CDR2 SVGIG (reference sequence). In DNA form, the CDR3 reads TGTGCCTGGAAGCACGGGGAGCTGTTTTTT. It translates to CAWKHGELFF.

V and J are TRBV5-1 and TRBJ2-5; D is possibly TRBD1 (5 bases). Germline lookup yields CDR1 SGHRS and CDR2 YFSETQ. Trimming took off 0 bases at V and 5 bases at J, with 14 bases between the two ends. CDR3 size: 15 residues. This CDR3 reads CASSLDVWGTETQYF. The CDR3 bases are TGCGCCAGCAGCTTGGACGTTTGGGGCACGGAGACCCAGTACTTC.

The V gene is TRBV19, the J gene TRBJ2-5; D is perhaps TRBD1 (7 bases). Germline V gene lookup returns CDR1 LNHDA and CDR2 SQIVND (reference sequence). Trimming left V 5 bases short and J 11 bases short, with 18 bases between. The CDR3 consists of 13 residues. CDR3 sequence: CASSSGQAGLQYF. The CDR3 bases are TGTGCCAGTAGTTCCGGACAGGCGGGGCTGCAGTACTTC. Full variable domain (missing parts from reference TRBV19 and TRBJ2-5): DGGITQSPKYLFRKEGQNVTLSCEQNLNHDAMYWYRQDPGQGLRLIYYSQIVNDFQKGDIAEGYSVSREKKESFPLTVTSAQKNPTAFYLCASSSGQAGLQYFGPGTRLLVL.

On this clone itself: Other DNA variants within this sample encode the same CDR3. For the CDR3, the DNA is TGCGCCAGCAGCTCAGGCACAGATACGCAGTATTTT. It is translated as CASSSGTDTQYF. The V and J genes are TRBV5-1 and TRBJ2-3; D gene unclear. Germline CDR1 is SGHRS and CDR2 is YFSETQ. V lost 3 bases and J 1 base, leaving 3 bases between the germline ends. The CDR3 extends over 12 amino acids.